A few counts support the clone carrying this TCR beta chain. This specimen comes from a study of neurological immune-mediated disorders. V gave up 6 bases and J gave up 2 bases, with 13 bases separating them. The germline V gene encodes CDR1 SGHVS and CDR2 FQNEAQ. The CDR3 is 15 amino acids. A single record per CDR3 protein comes from TCRdb applying MiXCR to the 5' RACE reads. The data show tens of thousands of distinct CDR3 sequences, roughly a sixth seen once. This clonotype was sampled from a woman under 30 with multiple sclerosis. Sequencing used CD8+ T cells from blood. The genes are TRBV7-8 and TRBJ2-2; D call uncertain. CDR3 in amino acids: CASSSRAENTGELFF. The CDR3 region has the DNA TGTGCCAGCAGTTCCCGGGCGGAAAACACCGGGGAGCTGTTTTTT.